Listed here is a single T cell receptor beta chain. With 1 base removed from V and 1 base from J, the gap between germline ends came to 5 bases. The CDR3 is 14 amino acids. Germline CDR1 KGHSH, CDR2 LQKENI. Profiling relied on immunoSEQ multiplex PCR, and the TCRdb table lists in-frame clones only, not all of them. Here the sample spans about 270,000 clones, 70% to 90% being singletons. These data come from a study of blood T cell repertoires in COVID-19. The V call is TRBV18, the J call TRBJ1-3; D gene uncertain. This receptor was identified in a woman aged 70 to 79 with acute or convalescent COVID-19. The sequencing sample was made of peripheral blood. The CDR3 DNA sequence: TGTGCCAGCTCACCACGAGAGTCTGGAAACACCATATATTTT. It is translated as CASSPRESGNTIYF.